This is a list of T cell receptor beta chains from one sample in a study of beta chain features in type 1 diabetes. Profiled with immunoSEQ multiplex PCR; TCRdb holds only in-frame clones, not every one. This sample yields some 150,000 clones, of which 11% are seen a single time; roughly 2% belongs to the top ten. The sequenced sample was central memory CD4+ T cells from blood. The receptors stem from a man aged 18 to 29 in good health. Both conserved end residues are part of each CDR3. Fields, in order: D gene, clone size, V gene, J gene, CDR3 protein, CDR3 DNA. D genes are given only for firm matches. Not every row has a clone size; where given, it reads once, few, many or a size class.

>TRBD1|many|TRBV7-6|TRBJ2-5
CASSLDPPRGRETQYF
TGTGCCAGCAGCTTAGATCCCCCGAGGGGGCGGGAGACCCAGTACTTC
>.|few|TRBV29-1|TRBJ2-7
CSVLAVGYEQYF
TGCAGCGTTTTAGCGGTTGGGTACGAGCAGTACTTC
>TRBD1|.|TRBV4-2|TRBJ2-7
CASSQAGTEVYEQYF
TGTGCCAGCAGCCAAGCCGGGACAGAGGTCTACGAGCAGTACTTC
>.|.|TRBV7-2|TRBJ2-5
CASSPGGAYGGTQYF
TGTGCCAGCAGCCCTGGCGGGGCCTATGGTGGGACCCAGTACTTC
>.|few|TRBV4-3|TRBJ2-7
CASSQVGGYEQYF
TGCGCCAGCAGCCAAGTGGGAGGATACGAGCAGTACTTC
>.|.|TRBV18|TRBJ2-5
CASSAETQYF
TGTGCCAGCTCCGCAGAGACCCAGTACTTC
>.|few|TRBV4-3|TRBJ2-7
CASSLQQGVGEQYF
TGCGCCAGCAGCCTCCAACAGGGAGTTGGCGAGCAGTACTTC
>TRBD1|few|TRBV7-3|TRBJ2-5
CASSPRTGYGETQYF
TGTGCCAGCAGCCCTAGGACAGGGTATGGCGAGACCCAGTACTTC
>.|few|TRBV28|TRBJ2-1
CASSGRLSRGGGNEQFF
TGTGCCAGCAGTGGTCGGTTGTCCCGCGGAGGGGGCAATGAGCAGTTCTTC
>TRBD2|.|TRBV19|TRBJ2-1
CASSGWDRRSGRSAEQFF
TGTGCCAGTAGTGGCTGGGACCGACGTAGCGGGAGGAGTGCTGAGCAGTTCTTC
>TRBD1|many|TRBV7-2|TRBJ1-3
CASSYPPPGQASSGNTIYF
TGTGCCAGCAGCTACCCACCCCCCGGACAGGCGTCCTCTGGAAACACCATATATTTT
>.|once|TRBV2|TRBJ2-5
CASLLSETQYF
TGTGCCAGTCTCCTCAGCGAGACCCAGTACTTC
>.|.|TRBV7-9|TRBJ2-5
CASSLGTAKETQYF
TGTGCCAGCAGCTTAGGGACAGCGAAAGAGACCCAGTACTTC
>.|few|TRBV14|TRBJ2-1
CASSPIRPPPLDEQFF
TGTGCCAGCAGCCCCATCAGACCTCCTCCATTGGATGAGCAGTTCTTC
>.|.|TRBV19|TRBJ2-2
CASRRSLKAGELFF
TGTGCCAGTAGACGATCCCTAAAGGCCGGGGAGCTGTTTTTT
>.|few|TRBV4-2|TRBJ1-1
CASSQYQGGGTEAFF
TGTGCCAGCAGCCAATATCAGGGAGGGGGGACTGAAGCTTTCTTT
>TRBD2|few|TRBV7-2|TRBJ2-1
CASSPPGLAGNNEQFF
TGTGCCAGCAGCCCCCCCGGACTAGCGGGGAACAATGAGCAGTTCTTC
>TRBD1|few|TRBV13|TRBJ2-3
CASSLLRDRVTDTQYF
TGTGCCAGCAGCCTCCTCCGGGACAGGGTCACAGATACGCAGTATTTT
>TRBD2|.|TRBV4-3|TRBJ2-5
CASSQSASGSVSRAETQYF
TGCGCCAGCAGCCAATCAGCTAGCGGGAGTGTCTCGAGGGCAGAGACCCAGTACTTC